The entry below describes one T cell receptor (beta chain). The junction shows a germline mismatch at one end, possibly a read error. This sample was taken from a study of blood T cell repertoires in COVID-19. Germline CDR1 and CDR2: SGHTA and FQGNSA. This CDR3 spans 17 amino acids. Original processing methods: The assay estimated nucleated cells by amplifying reference gene primers. Produced via immunoSEQ multiplex PCR; TCRdb's table is partial and in-frame only. D and trimming come from the DNA, and the V and J calls and clone size come from that table. This table holds a few hundred thousand clones, around 83% found once.

This TCR was sampled from a man aged 50 to 60 with active or convalescent COVID-19. V gene TRBV7-2 combines with J gene TRBJ2-7; 14 positions agree with TRBD2. Sample: peripheral blood. The CDR3 DNA reads TGTGCCAGCAGCTTAAGGGGACTAGCGGGAGACTCCCACGAGCAGTACTTC. This codes for CASSLRGLAGDSHEQYF.